The clone carrying this T cell receptor beta chain occurred a few times. This entry is derived from a study of T-cell memory formation after mild COVID-19. TCRdb redid the calling of the 5' RACE reads with MiXCR, one entry per CDR3 protein. This sample has 250,000 to 350,000 distinct CDR3 sequences, with 15% to 20% found just once. The clonotype originates from a man between 18 and 35 years old who had mild COVID-19 (a few samples of this study predate the infection). Cell type and time point are not known. Sequenced: PBMCs or a T cell subset sorted from them (not recorded which).

CDR3 region: CASSWGGADTQYF. The CDR3 DNA follows: TGTGCCAGCAGCTGGGGGGGAGCAGATACGCAGTATTTT. The chain is built from TRBV7-3 and TRBJ2-3; 7 positions match TRBD2. V shed 4 bases and J 4 bases; nucleotides not matched to a gene: 2. CDR1 is SGHTA, CDR2 FQGTGA, per germline. The CDR3 is 13 amino acids.